These 5 T cell receptor beta chains were all obtained from the same sample, sequenced in a study of Graves' ophthalmopathy and Graves' hyperthyroidism. Amplification targeted the TCR beta CDR3 regions, with RNA transcripts as the source material. RT-PCR was first run with HTBI primers, then multiplex PCR in a second round. One entry per CDR3 protein, called by TCRdb with MiXCR from the multiplex PCR reads. The sample carries 1 million to 1.3 million distinct CDR3 sequences, 35% to 45% recorded once. The specimen was peripheral blood or thyroid tissue (not recorded which). Every receptor here comes from an adult man with Graves' hyperthyroidism.

The genes are TRBV6-5 and TRBJ1-1, with D unresolved. The CDR3 consists of 14 residues. Trimming removed 4 bases at V and 6 bases at J, with 15 bases between. Germline loops: CDR1 MNHEY, CDR2 SVGAGI. CDR3 amino acids: CASSSGSKGAEAFF. CDR3 bases: TGTGCCAGCAGTTCGGGCTCAAAGGGCGCTGAAGCTTTCTTT.

This clonotype has just a few counts. J is TRBJ2-7 and V is TRBV7-2, with D unclear. This CDR3 contains 15 residues. Germline V gene lookup returns CDR1 SGHTA and CDR2 FQGNSA. Trimming cost V 5 bases and J 2 bases, with 16 bases left between them. CDR3: CASSPPGPAPYEQYF. Here the CDR3 DNA reads TGTGCCAGCAGCCCGCCCGGGCCCGCCCCCTACGAGCAGTACTTC.

This clonotype was found many times. This chain uses TRBV6-5 with TRBJ1-5; D is unclear. The V end lost 8 bases, the J end lost 5 bases, and 7 bases lay between the germline ends. The CDR3 covers 11 residues. CDR1 and CDR2 from the germline V gene are MNHEY and SVGAGI. The CDR3: CASGQDQPQHF. The DNA of the CDR3 is TGTGCCAGCGGGCAGGATCAGCCCCAGCATTTT.

Here the CDR3 reads CASVEEGQVMETQYF. CDR3 nucleotide sequence: TGTGCCAGCGTTGAAGAGGGACAGGTCATGGAGACCCAGTACTTC. The J gene is TRBJ2-5, the V gene TRBV2, with TRBD1 matching over 8 bases. Germline V CDR1 and CDR2: SNHLY, FYNNEI. V was pared by 8 bases and J by 5 bases, with 13 bases of the junction left unmatched. The CDR3 is 15 residues long.

The chain uses TRBV30 and TRBJ1-2; the D is unclear. The germline V gene has CDR1 GTSNPN and CDR2 SVGIG (reference sequence). The CDR3 is 13 amino acids. V dropped 2 bases and J dropped 2 bases, with 9 bases sitting between them. CDR3 residues: CAWSPLGNYGYTF. The CDR3 DNA is TGTGCCTGGAGTCCTTTGGGGAACTATGGCTACACCTTC.